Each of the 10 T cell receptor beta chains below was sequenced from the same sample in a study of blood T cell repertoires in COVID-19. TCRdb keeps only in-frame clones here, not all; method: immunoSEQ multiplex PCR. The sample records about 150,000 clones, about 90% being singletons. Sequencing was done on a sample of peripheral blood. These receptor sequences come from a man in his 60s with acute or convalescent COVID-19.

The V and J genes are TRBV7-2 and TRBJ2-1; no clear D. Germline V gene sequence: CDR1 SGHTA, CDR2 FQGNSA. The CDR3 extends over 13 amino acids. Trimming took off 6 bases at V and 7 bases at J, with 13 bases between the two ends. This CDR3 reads CASRPTTVNEQFF. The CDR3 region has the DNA TGTGCCAGCAGACCGACAACGGTAAATGAGCAGTTCTTC.

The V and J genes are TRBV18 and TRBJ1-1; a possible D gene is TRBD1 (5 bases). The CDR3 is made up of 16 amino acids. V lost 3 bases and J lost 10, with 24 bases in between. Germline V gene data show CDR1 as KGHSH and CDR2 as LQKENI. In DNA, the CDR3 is TGTGCCAGCTCACCCTCGTCGGGGGGACCCATAGTGCTAGCTTTCTTT. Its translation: CASSPSSGGPIVLAFF.

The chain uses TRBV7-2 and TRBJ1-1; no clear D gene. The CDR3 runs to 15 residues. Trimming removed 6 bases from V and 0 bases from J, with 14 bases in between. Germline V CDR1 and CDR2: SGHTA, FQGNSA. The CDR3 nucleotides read TGTGCCAGCAGTCCAACTCTTGTGATGAACACTGAAGCTTTCTTT. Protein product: CASSPTLVMNTEAFF.

In DNA, the CDR3 is TGTGCCAGCTCACCTATCACTACCTACGAGCAGTACTTC. Translating it yields CASSPITTYEQYF. This chain links TRBV18 with TRBJ2-7; no clear D. The germline V and J ends were trimmed by 3 bases and 2 bases, with 8 bases remaining between them. This CDR3 comprises 13 residues. Germline assignment: CDR1 KGHSH and CDR2 LQKENI.

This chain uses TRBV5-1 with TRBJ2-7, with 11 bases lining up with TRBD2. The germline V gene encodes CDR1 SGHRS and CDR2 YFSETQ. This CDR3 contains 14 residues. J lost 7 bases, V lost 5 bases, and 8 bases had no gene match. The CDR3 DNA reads TGCGCCAGCAGACTCGGGACTAGCGGCGGAGAGCAGTACTTC. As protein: CASRLGTSGGEQYF.

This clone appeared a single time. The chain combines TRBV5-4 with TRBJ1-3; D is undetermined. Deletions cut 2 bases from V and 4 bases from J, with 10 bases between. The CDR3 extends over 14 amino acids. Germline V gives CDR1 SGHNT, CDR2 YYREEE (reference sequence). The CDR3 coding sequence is TGTGCCAGCAGCTTACGGGGTACGGGAAACACCATATATTTT. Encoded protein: CASSLRGTGNTIYF.

The CDR3 coding sequence is TGTGCCAGCAGCTTAGCGAGACCGGGACAGAGCAATCAGCCCCAGCATTTT. Its protein product is CASSLARPGQSNQPQHF. The chain uses TRBV7-2 and TRBJ1-5, with 7 nucleotides matching TRBD1. CDR3 length: 17 residues. Per the germline V gene, CDR1 is SGHTA and CDR2 is FQGNSA. V lost 0 bases, J lost 1 base, and 6 bases stayed unmatched.

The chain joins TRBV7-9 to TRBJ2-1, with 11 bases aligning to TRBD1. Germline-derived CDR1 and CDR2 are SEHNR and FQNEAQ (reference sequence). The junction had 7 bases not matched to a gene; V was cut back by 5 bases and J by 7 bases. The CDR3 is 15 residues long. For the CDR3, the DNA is TGTGCCAGCAGCGAAGGACAGGGGGCGCGGAATGAGCAGTTCTTC. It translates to CASSEGQGARNEQFF.

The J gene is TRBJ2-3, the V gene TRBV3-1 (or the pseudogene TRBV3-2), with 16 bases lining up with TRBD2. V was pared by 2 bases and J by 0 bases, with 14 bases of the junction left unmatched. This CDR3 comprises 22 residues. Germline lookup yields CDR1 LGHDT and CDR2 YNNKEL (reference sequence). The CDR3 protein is CASSQSFPPGTSGGESTDTQYF. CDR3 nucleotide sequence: TGTGCCAGCAGCCAATCTTTTCCCCCCGGGACTAGCGGGGGGGAAAGCACAGATACGCAGTATTTT.

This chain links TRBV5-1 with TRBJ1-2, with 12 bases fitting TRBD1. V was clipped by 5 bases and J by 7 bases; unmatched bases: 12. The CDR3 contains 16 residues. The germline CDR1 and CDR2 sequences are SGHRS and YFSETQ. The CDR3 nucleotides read TGCGCCAGCAGATCCACACCGGGACAGGGGGCGCCTGGCTACACCTTC. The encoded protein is CASRSTPGQGAPGYTF.